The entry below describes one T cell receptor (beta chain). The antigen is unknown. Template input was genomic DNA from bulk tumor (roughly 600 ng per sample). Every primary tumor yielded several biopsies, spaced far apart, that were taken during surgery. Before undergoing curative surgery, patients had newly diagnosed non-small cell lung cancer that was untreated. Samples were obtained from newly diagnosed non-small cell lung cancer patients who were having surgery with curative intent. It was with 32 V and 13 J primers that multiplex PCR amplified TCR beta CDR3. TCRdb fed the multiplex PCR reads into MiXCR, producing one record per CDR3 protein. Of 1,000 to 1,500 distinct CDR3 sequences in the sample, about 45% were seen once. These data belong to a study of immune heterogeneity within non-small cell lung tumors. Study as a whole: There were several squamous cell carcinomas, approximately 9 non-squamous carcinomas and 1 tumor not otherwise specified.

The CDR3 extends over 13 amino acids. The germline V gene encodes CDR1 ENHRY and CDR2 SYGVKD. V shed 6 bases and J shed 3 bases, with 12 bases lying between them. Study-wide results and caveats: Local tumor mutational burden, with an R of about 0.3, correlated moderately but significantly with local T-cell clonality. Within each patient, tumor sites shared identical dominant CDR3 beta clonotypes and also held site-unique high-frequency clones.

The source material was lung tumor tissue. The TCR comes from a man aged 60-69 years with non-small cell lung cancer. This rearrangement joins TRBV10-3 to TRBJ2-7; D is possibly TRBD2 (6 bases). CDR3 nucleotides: TGTGCCATCAGACGGGACTCCAACTACGAGCAGTACTTC. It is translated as CAIRRDSNYEQYF.